Shown below are 31 T cell receptor beta chains from a single sample sequenced in a study of control samples from healthy donors and cancer patients. Sequencing was performed with immunoSEQ multiplex PCR; in TCRdb, only in-frame clones are kept and a portion is missing. The sample carries about 180,000 clones, 75% to 95% recorded once. Material for sequencing was blood. The receptors shown here come from a woman in her 40s in good health.

The chain recombines TRBV4-1 with TRBJ1-1; D is unresolved. V was pared by 4 bases and J by 4 bases, with 13 bases between. The CDR3 is 14 amino acids. The germline CDR1 and CDR2 sequences are MGHRA and YSYEKL. The CDR3 nucleotides are TGCGCCAGCAGCCCCAAGAATCCGGGCACTGAAGCTTTCTTT. It translates to CASSPKNPGTEAFF.

The chain links TRBV10-3 to TRBJ1-2; D unresolved. The CDR3 extends over 14 amino acids. CDR1 and CDR2 from the germline V gene are ENHRY and SYGVKD. V was pared by 3 bases and J by 3 bases, with 11 bases between. CDR3 loop: CAISERERDYGYTF. The CDR3 DNA follows: TGTGCCATCAGTGAAAGGGAAAGGGACTATGGCTACACCTTC.

This chain connects TRBV5-1 to TRBJ1-3; D may be TRBD1 (5 bases). The germline V and J ends were trimmed by 3 bases and 0 bases, with 10 bases remaining between them. Germline V lookup: CDR1 SGHRS, CDR2 YFSETQ. The CDR3 sequence is 15 residues long. CDR3 coding DNA: TGCGCCAGCAGCTCGGGGGGGTTCTCTGGAAACACCATATATTTT. Translated: CASSSGGFSGNTIYF.

This chain uses TRBV5-1 with TRBJ1-1; D unresolved. Trimming took 0 bases from V and 8 from J, leaving 5 bases between them. The CDR3 is 11 amino acids. Germline V lookup: CDR1 SGHRS, CDR2 YFSETQ. CDR3 in DNA: TGCGCCAGCAGCTTGGGTTGGGAAGCTTTCTTT. As protein: CASSLGWEAFF.

The gene calls are TRBV5-1 and TRBJ2-7; D remains unclear. Per the germline V gene, CDR1 is SGHRS and CDR2 is YFSETQ. Deletions cut 0 bases from V and 5 bases from J, with 12 bases between. The CDR3 sequence is 14 residues long. The CDR3 spells CASSLEPDANEQYF. The CDR3 DNA follows: TGCGCCAGCAGCTTGGAGCCTGACGCCAACGAGCAGTACTTC.

The chain joins TRBV2 to TRBJ1-1; D not certain. V was trimmed by 6 bases and J by 4 bases, leaving 12 bases between them. This CDR3 is 13 amino acids long. CDR1 and CDR2 from the germline V gene are SNHLY and FYNNEI. The CDR3 loop reads CASRRVESTEAFF. The DNA for the CDR3 is TGTGCCAGCAGGAGGGTGGAGAGCACTGAAGCTTTCTTT.

CDR3 loop: CASSQAAGGLYGYTF. The CDR3 coding sequence is TGTGCCAGCAGCCAAGCGGCAGGGGGCTTGTATGGCTACACCTTC. The rearrangement uses TRBV3-1 (or the pseudogene TRBV3-2) and TRBJ1-2; 8 bases match TRBD1. The germline V gene encodes CDR1 LGHDT and CDR2 YNNKEL (reference sequence). The V and J ends lost 1 base and 5 bases, in that order; junction bases with no gene match: 6. The CDR3 runs to 15 residues.

V usage is TRBV19 and J usage is TRBJ2-3; 7 positions match TRBD2. This CDR3 comprises 13 residues. Unmatched junction bases numbered 0, after V lost 5 bases and J lost 1 base. Germline CDR1 reads LNHDA; CDR2 reads SQIVND (reference sequence). CDR3 DNA: TGTGCCAGTAGTCGGGGGGGCACAGATACGCAGTATTTT. Amino acids: CASSRGGTDTQYF.

This chain uses TRBV2 with TRBJ1-3; D may be TRBD1 (5 bases). Germline assignment: CDR1 SNHLY and CDR2 FYNNEI. The V end was cut by 8 bases, the J end by 4 bases, with 21 bases between. This CDR3 spans 16 amino acids. The CDR3 loop reads CASSGASGSAGNTIYF. The CDR3 region has the DNA TGTGCCAGCTCCGGGGCGTCCGGGTCTGCAGGAAACACCATATATTTT.

The V and J genes are TRBV5-8 and TRBJ2-1; D remains ambiguous. There are 12 residues in the CDR3. The V and J ends lost 0 bases and 15 bases respectively, with 13 bases between them. The germline gives CDR1 SGHTS, CDR2 YDEGEE. Here the CDR3 reads CASSLDPPHPFF. DNA of the CDR3: TGTGCCAGCAGCTTGGATCCCCCGCACCCGTTCTTC.

The chain links TRBV18 to TRBJ2-7; D may be TRBD1 or TRBD2 (5 bases each). From germline, CDR1 is KGHSH and CDR2 LQKENI. V shed 2 bases and J shed 0 bases, with 11 bases lying between them. The CDR3 length is 15 residues. The CDR3 region is CASSPSGAISYEQYF. CDR3 sequence (DNA): TGTGCCAGCTCACCATCCGGGGCAATCTCCTACGAGCAGTACTTC.

The V and J genes are TRBV5-1 and TRBJ2-1; 8 bases align to TRBD1. Germline CDR1 is SGHRS and CDR2 is YFSETQ. The CDR3 extends over 17 amino acids. The trim removed 7 bases at V and 9 bases at J, leaving 21 bases unmatched. The CDR3 nucleotides read TGCGCCAGCCGAGGGGGCGCAGGGGGCCTTAGTGATAGTGAGCAGTTCTTC. This sequence encodes CASRGGAGGLSDSEQFF.

This clone was observed a few times. The chain carries TRBV19 and TRBJ1-2, with D possibly TRBD1 on 6 matching bases. The CDR3 totals 14 residues. CDR1 and CDR2 from the germline V gene are LNHDA and SQIVND (reference sequence). Trimming cost V 8 bases and J 0 bases, with 13 bases left between them. The CDR3 loop reads CASGAGQPNYGYTF. In DNA, the CDR3 is TGTGCCAGTGGGGCAGGACAGCCTAACTATGGCTACACCTTC. Complete variable domain (other parts from reference TRBV19 and TRBJ1-2): DGGITQSPKYLFRKEGQNVTLSCEQNLNHDAMYWYRQDPGQGLRLIYYSQIVNDFQKGDIAEGYSVSREKKESFPLTVTSAQKNPTAFYLCASGAGQPNYGYTFGSGTRLTVV.

The CDR3 is CASSPRQDLIYGYTF. The DNA for the CDR3 is TGTGCCAGCAGCCCCCGACAGGATTTGATTTATGGCTACACCTTC. This chain joins TRBV7-2 and TRBJ1-2, with a possible D match to TRBD1 (6 bases). Between the trimmed V and J ends, which lost 5 bases and 5 bases, there was a span of 18 bases. Germline assignment: CDR1 SGHTA and CDR2 FQGNSA. The CDR3 loop spans 15 amino acids.

This sequence joins TRBV6-2 or TRBV6-3 and TRBJ2-7; the match to TRBD1 covers 7 bases. J lost 2 bases, V lost 0 bases, and 13 bases had no gene match. Germline V gives CDR1 MNHEY, CDR2 SVGEGT. There are 18 residues in the CDR3. CDR3 sequence: CASSYSRGGPELTYEQYF. The CDR3 nucleotides are TGTGCCAGCAGTTACTCGAGAGGGGGCCCCGAATTGACCTACGAGCAGTACTTC.

The V call is TRBV6-1, the J call TRBJ1-5; D gene unclear. The CDR3 covers 14 residues. V lost 1 base to trimming and J lost 6 bases, with 10 bases between them. Germline V CDR1 and CDR2: MNHNS, SASEGT. The chain's CDR3 is CASSEDGGFQPQHF. The CDR3, as DNA: TGTGCCAGCAGTGAAGATGGAGGGTTTCAGCCCCAGCATTTT.

The chain uses TRBV5-4 and TRBJ2-1, with 9 nucleotides matching TRBD2. V lost 0 bases, J lost 5 bases, and 6 bases stayed unmatched. This CDR3 region has 16 residues. Germline CDR1 and CDR2: SGHNT and YYREEE (reference sequence). The CDR3, as DNA: TGTGCCAGCAGCTTGGCCAGGCTAGCGGGGAACAATGAGCAGTTCTTC. Translated, it gives CASSLARLAGNNEQFF. The complete variable domain, with remaining parts taken from reference TRBV5-4 and TRBJ2-1, reads ETGVTQSPTHLIKTRGQQVTLRCSSQSGHNTVSWYQQALGQGPQFIFQYYREEENGRGNFPPRFSGLQFPNYSSELNVNALELDDSALYLCASSLARLAGNNEQFFGPGTRLTVL.

This rearrangement joins TRBV5-1 to TRBJ2-7, with a tentative D call TRBD1 (6 bases). Trimming removed 2 bases at V and 5 bases at J, with 8 bases between. This CDR3 has 12 amino acids. Germline values: CDR1 SGHRS, CDR2 YFSETQ. The CDR3 nucleotides read TGCGCCAGCAGCTTCAGGGGCGACGAGCAGTACTTC. It specifies CASSFRGDEQYF. The whole variable domain, remainder taken from reference TRBV5-1 and TRBJ2-7, is KAGVTQTPRYLIKTRGQQVTLSCSPISGHRSVSWYQQTPGQGLQFLFEYFSETQRNKGNFPGRFSGRQFSNSRSEMNVSTLELGDSALYLCASSFRGDEQYFGPGTRLTVT.

This chain joins TRBV6-5 and TRBJ2-5; 9 bases align to TRBD1. The germline V gene encodes CDR1 MNHEY and CDR2 SVGAGI. Trimming at V came to 9 bases and at J to 5 bases, leaving 4 bases not matched to a gene. The CDR3 runs to 12 residues. The CDR3 here is CASQGQGETQYF. CDR3 bases: TGTGCCAGTCAAGGACAGGGGGAGACCCAGTACTTC.

The genes are TRBV27 and TRBJ1-2, with TRBD1 as a possible D gene (5 bases). The CDR3 extends over 12 amino acids. CDR1 and CDR2 (germline): MNHEY, SMNVEV (reference sequence). Trimming cost V 7 bases and J 8 bases, with 14 bases left between them. CDR3 residues: CASKGSTPGYTF. The CDR3 nucleotides are TGTGCCAGCAAGGGGAGCACTCCGGGCTACACCTTC.

The CDR3 loop is CASSQGPNYGYTF. CDR3 coding DNA: TGCGCCAGCAGCCAGGGACCTAACTATGGCTACACCTTC. The J gene is TRBJ1-2, the V gene TRBV5-1, with TRBD1 as a possible D gene (5 bases). The ends were cut back, 4 bases at V and 0 bases at J, with 7 bases in the middle. CDR3 length equals 13 residues. CDR1 and CDR2 from the germline V gene are SGHRS and YFSETQ.

This chain links TRBV7-3 with TRBJ2-3; TRBD1 or TRBD2 may be the D gene (5 bases each). The V and J ends lost 2 bases and 2 bases respectively, with 8 bases between them. The CDR3 sequence is 14 residues long. Looked up from germline, CDR1 is SGHTA and CDR2 is FQGTGA. The CDR3 DNA is TGTGCCAGCAGCTTAGGGGGTAACACAGATACGCAGTATTTT. Translation gives CASSLGGNTDTQYF.

CDR3 region: CASSSLAPQGGGNNEQFF. Written as DNA, the CDR3 is TGTGCCAGCAGTTCCCTCGCCCCTCAGGGGGGGGGAAACAATGAGCAGTTCTTC. The chain employs TRBV27 and TRBJ2-1; possibly TRBD1 or TRBD2 for D (7 bases each). CDR1 MNHEY and CDR2 SMNVEV come from the germline V gene (reference sequence). The CDR3 is made up of 18 amino acids. Trimming stripped 4 bases from V and 5 bases from J, with 24 bases between.

This chain uses TRBV9 with TRBJ1-6, with unresolved D. This CDR3 contains 16 residues. Germline assignment: CDR1 SGDLS and CDR2 YYNGEE. The germline V and J ends were trimmed by 0 bases and 7 bases, with 14 bases remaining between them. The CDR3 DNA follows: TGTGCCAGCAGCGTAGGTCCGAAGGCAGAGAATTCACCCCTCCACTTT. Translation gives CASSVGPKAENSPLHF.

The chain links TRBV7-2 to TRBJ2-5; weak D call: TRBD2 (5 bases). This CDR3 has 13 residues. The V gene's germline CDR1 is SGHTA and CDR2 FQGNSA. Trimming took 5 bases from V and 5 from J, leaving 12 bases between them. CDR3 sequence: CASSPGLSETQYF. CDR3 nucleotides: TGTGCCAGCAGCCCCGGACTCTCGGAGACCCAGTACTTC. The variable domain in full, completed from reference TRBV7-2 and TRBJ2-5, reads GAGVSQSPSNKVTEKGKDVELRCDPISGHTALYWYRQSLGQGLEFLIYFQGNSAPDKSGLPSDRFSAERTGGSVSTLTIQRTQQEDSAVYLCASSPGLSETQYFGPGTRLLVL.

The chain uses TRBV2 and TRBJ1-1, with D unclear. Germline V gene lookup returns CDR1 SNHLY and CDR2 FYNNEI. Trimming removed 6 bases from V and 4 bases from J, with 12 bases in between. This CDR3 region has 13 residues. This CDR3 reads CASSLAWTTEAFF. In DNA form, the CDR3 reads TGTGCCAGCAGCCTAGCCTGGACCACTGAAGCTTTCTTT. Combining the CDR3 with reference TRBV2 and TRBJ1-1 gives the whole variable domain EPEVTQTPSHQVTQMGQEVILRCVPISNHLYFYWYRQILGQKVEFLVSFYNNEISEKSEIFDDQFSVERPDGSNFTLKIRSTKLEDSAMYFCASSLAWTTEAFFGQGTRLTVV.

As DNA, the CDR3 is TGTGCCATCTCAGGGACAGGAGTTTACGAGCAGTACTTC. Translation: CAISGTGVYEQYF. This sequence joins TRBV10-3 and TRBJ2-7; 8 nucleotides agree with TRBD1. The CDR3 length is 13 residues. CDR1 is ENHRY and CDR2 is SYGVKD in the germline V gene. Trimming removed 8 bases from V and 4 bases from J; junction bases left unmatched: 7.

The chain uses TRBV11-3 and TRBJ2-3; no definite D call. There are 15 residues in the CDR3. Germline assignment: CDR1 SGHNT and CDR2 YENEEA. V was cut by 1 base and J by 2 bases, with 10 bases left in between. Here the CDR3 reads CASSLGSTTTDTQYF. The CDR3 DNA reads TGTGCCAGCAGCTTAGGGTCCACGACCACAGATACGCAGTATTTT.

The chain has TRBV5-1 and TRBJ2-5, with D perhaps given as TRBD1 or TRBD2 (6 bases each). The CDR3 totals 15 residues. The germline V gene has CDR1 SGHRS and CDR2 YFSETQ. V lost 4 bases to trimming and J lost 1 base, with 14 bases between them. CDR3 nucleotide sequence: TGCGCCAGCAGCCCCGACAGGACTACCCAAGAGACCCAGTACTTC. Protein: CASSPDRTTQETQYF.

The chain joins TRBV7-8 to TRBJ2-1, with D perhaps TRBD2 (6 bases). Per germline, CDR1 SGHVS and CDR2 FQNEAQ. This CDR3 contains 14 residues. Between the trimmed V and J ends, which lost 7 bases and 9 bases, there was a span of 19 bases. The CDR3 loop reads CASKRGGDLLEQFF. Written as DNA, the CDR3 is TGTGCCAGCAAAAGGGGCGGGGACCTCCTTGAGCAGTTCTTC.

The chain is built from TRBV12-3 or TRBV12-4 and TRBJ1-2; tentatively, D is TRBD1 (5 bases). The CDR3 is 13 amino acids. Trimming took off 7 bases at V and 8 bases at J, with 17 bases between the two ends. CDR3 DNA: TGTGCCAGCACCGTGGGGGGAAGATCCGGCTACACCTTC. This translates into CASTVGGRSGYTF.